The entry that follows covers one T cell receptor beta chain sequence. Its cognate antigen has yet to be identified. There are no base qualities to consult, and no much larger clone falls within one base. The data were taken from a study of blood T cell repertoires in COVID-19 (TCRdb year 2020). Regarding the research as a whole: Samples from collaborators originated in the United States, Italy and Spain and spanned both the acute and convalescent phases of COVID-19. The material from the prospective study consisted of cDNA or gDNA derived from T cells, B-cell-depleted T cells, or PBMCs. Subjects who had been exposed to COVID-19, were actively infected with it, or had recovered from it provided the deeply sampled blood TCRbeta repertoires that made up the dataset. The repertoires were released in a freely available public database intended as a resource for research on the immune response to SARS-CoV-2. Samples were obtained from the ongoing ImmuneRACE study (first 160 participants) and from over 1,000 subjects provided by 6 global collaborators. Nearly every sample came with metadata listing a de-identified subject ID, COVID-19 status, age in years and sex. HLA class I and class II types, where available, came from metadata supplied by the sample provider rather than from assay-based typing. Results the study describes overall, beyond this receptor: Clinical and demographic metadata were provided uncurated, with the amount varying by source and participant.

The collaborating institutions used their own protocols to collect whole blood in K2EDTA tubes. For TCRbeta analysis, collaborators shipped samples in one of three forms: frozen whole blood, isolated PBMCs, or DNA extracted from either of those sample types. The immunoSEQ Assay, a bias-controlled multiplex PCR, was used to amplify TCRbeta CDR3 regions from genomic DNA. From the authors' description of their analysis: Within the assay, amplification of reference gene primers was used to estimate how many nucleated cells each sample contained. To quantify the absolute abundance of each unique TCRbeta CDR3 rearrangement, sequence reads were collapsed and filtered. For each sample, productive Simpson clonality was calculated as the square root of Simpson's diversity index over productive rearrangements. TCRdb stores this immuneACCESS table with in-frame sequences only. Part of the clones is absent; in the studies checked, under half of the shortfall reflects unresolved V genes, and no reason is known for the rest. That table gives V, J and clone size, and the DNA gave D and trimming. A total of 20,000 to 25,000 clones appear in this sample, roughly 90% of them only once. More than 25% of the sample belongs to the ten largest clones.

The germline V gene yields SGHVS for CDR1 and FNYEAQ for CDR2. The CDR3 covers 17 residues, taking in both the cysteine and the phenylalanine. The retained sequence is limited to the CDR3, 51 bases, with the frame set at the first base. A distance of 30 bases separates the germline ends of V and J, which lose 10 bases and 6 bases respectively. This TCR derives from a woman in her sixties or seventies with active COVID-19. The chain is encoded by TRBV7-6 joined to TRBJ1-2; the D gene is not confidently resolved. Sequences were obtained from peripheral blood. The CDR3 protein: CATCSSLSTVGPHGYTF. The DNA sequence follows: TGTGCCACGTGCTCTAGCTTATCTACAGTTGGCCCCCATGGCTACACCTTC.